This T cell receptor (beta chain) was sequenced for a study of CD8+CD57+ T cells in acquired aplastic anemia. Overall study: An average of roughly 3.2 ug of DNA was obtained from sorted CD4+ and CD8+ cells. Read counts for CD4+ cells (from healthy donors) averaged approximately 11 million.

Study results and caveats: Significant differences in CD8+ Simpson's diversity were not observed between patients and controls. Comparison of patients with controls identified about 30 shared CD8+ CDR3 sequences.

Comments on this clonotype: Its target is unknown.

This CDR3 contains 13 residues. V lost 7 bases, J lost 5 bases, and 14 bases lay in between. CDR1 ENHRY and CDR2 SYGVKD come from the germline V gene. Genomic DNA constituted the template upon which TCR beta VDJ and CDR3 profiling was performed. From the reads, TCRdb called clonotypes with MiXCR, one entry per CDR3 protein. Among roughly 51,000 distinct CDR3 sequences, 70% to 80% were seen once, and the ten largest hold roughly 34%. The receptor was derived from a human donor in good health, serving as a control. Sequenced material: sorted CD4+, CD8+, or CD8+CD57+ T cells (not recorded which) from PBMCs. The V call is TRBV10-3, the J call TRBJ1-2; no firm D call. DNA of the CDR3: TGTGCCATCAAAGGAATGGCGGATTATGGCTACACCTTC. It translates to CAIKGMADYGYTF.